The sequence of this T cell receptor (beta chain) was determined in a study of cytomegalovirus exposure and HLA in healthy donors. Trimming took off 0 bases at V and 3 bases at J, with 12 bases between the two ends. Germline CDR1 LNHDA, CDR2 SQIVND (reference sequence). The CDR3 spans 15 residues. It was healthy bone marrow donors who served as donors. While unrecorded immune exposures were likely, the donors were nominally healthy when sampled. Amplification used 60 Vbeta primers and 13 Jbeta primers. Data came from immunoSEQ multiplex PCR; TCRdb stores just in-frame clones and leaves some out. Among under 150,000 clones listed, roughly 69% were seen once.

The sequenced sample consisted of PBMCs. The TCR originated in a human donor in good health. V gene TRBV19 combines with J gene TRBJ2-7; the D gene is possibly TRBD1 (6 bases). The CDR3: CASSIEPGALYEQYF. CDR3 coding DNA: TGTGCCAGTAGTATAGAACCAGGGGCTCTCTACGAGCAGTACTTC.